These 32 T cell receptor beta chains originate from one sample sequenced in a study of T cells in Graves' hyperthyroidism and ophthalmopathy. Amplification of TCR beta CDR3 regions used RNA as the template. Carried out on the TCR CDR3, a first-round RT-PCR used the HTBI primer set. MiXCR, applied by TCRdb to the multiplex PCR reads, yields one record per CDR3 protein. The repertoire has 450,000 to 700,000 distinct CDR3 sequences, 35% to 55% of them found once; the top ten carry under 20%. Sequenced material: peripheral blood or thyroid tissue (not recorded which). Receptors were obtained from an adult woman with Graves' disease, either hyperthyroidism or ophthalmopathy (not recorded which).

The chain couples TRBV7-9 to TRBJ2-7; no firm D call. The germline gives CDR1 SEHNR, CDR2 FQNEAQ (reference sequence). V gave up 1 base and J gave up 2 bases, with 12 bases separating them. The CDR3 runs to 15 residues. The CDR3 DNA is TGTGCCAGCAGCTTAGAGTCGGCCAGGCCCTACGAGCAGTACTTC. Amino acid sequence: CASSLESARPYEQYF.

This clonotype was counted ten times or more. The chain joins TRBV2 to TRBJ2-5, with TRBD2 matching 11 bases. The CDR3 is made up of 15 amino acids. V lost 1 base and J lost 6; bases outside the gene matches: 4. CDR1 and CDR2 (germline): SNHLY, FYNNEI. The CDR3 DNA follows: TGTGCCAGCAGTGAAGGGACTAGCGGGTTGAAGACCCAGTACTTC. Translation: CASSEGTSGLKTQYF.

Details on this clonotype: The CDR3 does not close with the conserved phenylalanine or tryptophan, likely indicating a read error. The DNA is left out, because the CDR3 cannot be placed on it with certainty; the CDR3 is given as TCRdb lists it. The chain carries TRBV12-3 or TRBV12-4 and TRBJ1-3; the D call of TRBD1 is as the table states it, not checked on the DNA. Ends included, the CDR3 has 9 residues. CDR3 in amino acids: CASSGTGYT.

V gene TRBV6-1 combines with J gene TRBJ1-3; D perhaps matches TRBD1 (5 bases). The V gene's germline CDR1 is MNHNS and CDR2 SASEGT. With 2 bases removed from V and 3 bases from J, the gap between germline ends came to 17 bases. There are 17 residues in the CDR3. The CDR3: CASSESRWRGIGNTIYF. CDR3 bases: TGTGCCAGCAGTGAAAGCCGGTGGAGGGGAATTGGAAACACCATATATTTT.

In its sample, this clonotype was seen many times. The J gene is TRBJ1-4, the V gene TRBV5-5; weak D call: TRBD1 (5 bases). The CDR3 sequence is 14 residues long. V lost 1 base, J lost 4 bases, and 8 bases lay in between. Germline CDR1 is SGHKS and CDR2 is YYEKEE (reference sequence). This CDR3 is CASSLWGVNEKLFF. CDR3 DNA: TGTGCCAGCAGCTTGTGGGGGGTTAATGAAAAACTGTTTTTT.

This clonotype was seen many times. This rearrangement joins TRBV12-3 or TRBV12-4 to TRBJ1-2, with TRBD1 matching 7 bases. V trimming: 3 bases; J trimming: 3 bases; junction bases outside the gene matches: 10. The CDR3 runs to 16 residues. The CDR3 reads CASSLTLPGTDYGYTF. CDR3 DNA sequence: TGTGCCAGCAGTTTGACGTTGCCAGGGACAGACTATGGCTACACCTTC.

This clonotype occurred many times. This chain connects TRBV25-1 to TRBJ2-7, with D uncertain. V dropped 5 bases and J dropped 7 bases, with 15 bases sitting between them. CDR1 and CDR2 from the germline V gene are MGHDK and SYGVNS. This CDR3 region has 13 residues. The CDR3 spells CASSTGPPREQYF. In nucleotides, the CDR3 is TGTGCCAGCAGTACCGGACCGCCTCGGGAGCAGTACTTC.

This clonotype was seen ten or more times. CDR3 loop: CSANRGLETQYF. CDR3 bases: TGCAGTGCCAATAGAGGGCTAGAGACCCAGTACTTC. The V gene is TRBV20-1, the J gene TRBJ2-5; possible D gene TRBD2, 5 bases. CDR3 length equals 12 residues. V gave up 6 bases and J gave up 4 bases, with 12 bases separating them. Germline CDR1 DFQATT, CDR2 SNEGSKA (reference sequence).

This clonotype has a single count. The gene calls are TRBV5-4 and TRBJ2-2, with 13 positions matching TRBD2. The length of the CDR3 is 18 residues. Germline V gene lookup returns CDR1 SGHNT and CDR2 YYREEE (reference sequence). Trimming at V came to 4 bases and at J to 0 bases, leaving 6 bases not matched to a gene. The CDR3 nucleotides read TGTGCCAGCAGCGGCGGACTAGCGGGGGCAACGAACACCGGGGAGCTGTTTTTT. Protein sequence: CASSGGLAGATNTGELFF.

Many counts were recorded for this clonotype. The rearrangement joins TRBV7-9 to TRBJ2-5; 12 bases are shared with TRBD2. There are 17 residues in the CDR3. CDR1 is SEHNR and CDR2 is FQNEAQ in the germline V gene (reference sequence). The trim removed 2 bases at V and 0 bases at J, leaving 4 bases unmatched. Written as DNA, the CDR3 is TGTGCCAGCAGCTTAAGTCTAGCGGGAGGGAACCAAGAGACCCAGTACTTC. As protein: CASSLSLAGGNQETQYF.

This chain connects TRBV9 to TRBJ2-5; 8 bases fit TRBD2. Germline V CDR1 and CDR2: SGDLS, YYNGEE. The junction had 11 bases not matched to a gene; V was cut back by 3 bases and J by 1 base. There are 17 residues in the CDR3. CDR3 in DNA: TGTGCCAGCAGCGCCGCACCGGGAGGGTACTTCCAAGAGACCCAGTACTTC. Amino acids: CASSAAPGGYFQETQYF.

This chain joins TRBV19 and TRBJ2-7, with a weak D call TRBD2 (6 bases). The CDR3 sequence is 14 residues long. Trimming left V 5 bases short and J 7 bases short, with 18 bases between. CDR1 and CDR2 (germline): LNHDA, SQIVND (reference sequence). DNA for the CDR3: TGTGCCAGTAGTTTGGGAGGCCCACGGGGTGAGCAGTACTTC. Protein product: CASSLGGPRGEQYF.

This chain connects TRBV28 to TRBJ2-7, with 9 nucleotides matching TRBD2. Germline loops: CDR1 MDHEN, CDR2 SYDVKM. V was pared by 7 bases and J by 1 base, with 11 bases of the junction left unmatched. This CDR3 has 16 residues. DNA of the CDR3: TGTGCCAGCACCCCGGCGGGGGGGGCTGAATCCTACGAGCAGTACTTC. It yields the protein CASTPAGGAESYEQYF.

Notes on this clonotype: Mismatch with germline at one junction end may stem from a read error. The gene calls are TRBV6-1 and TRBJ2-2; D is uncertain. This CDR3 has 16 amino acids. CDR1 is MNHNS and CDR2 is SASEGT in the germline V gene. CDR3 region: CAISGGVIANTGELFF. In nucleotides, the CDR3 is TGTGCCATCAGTGGTGGGGTTATCGCAAACACCGGGGAGCTGTTTTTT.

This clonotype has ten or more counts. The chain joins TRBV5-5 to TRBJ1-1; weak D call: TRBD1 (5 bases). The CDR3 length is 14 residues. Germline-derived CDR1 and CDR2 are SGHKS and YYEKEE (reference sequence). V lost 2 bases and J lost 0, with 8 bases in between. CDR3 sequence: CASSFRQLNTEAFF. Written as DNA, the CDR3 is TGTGCCAGCAGCTTTCGACAGCTGAACACTGAAGCTTTCTTT.

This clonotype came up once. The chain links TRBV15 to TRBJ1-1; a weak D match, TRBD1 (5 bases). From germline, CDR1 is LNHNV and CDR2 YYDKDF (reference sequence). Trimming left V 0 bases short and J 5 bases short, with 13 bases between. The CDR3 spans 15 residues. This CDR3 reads CATSRDRVTVTEAFF. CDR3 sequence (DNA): TGTGCCACCAGCAGAGACAGGGTTACGGTGACTGAAGCTTTCTTT.

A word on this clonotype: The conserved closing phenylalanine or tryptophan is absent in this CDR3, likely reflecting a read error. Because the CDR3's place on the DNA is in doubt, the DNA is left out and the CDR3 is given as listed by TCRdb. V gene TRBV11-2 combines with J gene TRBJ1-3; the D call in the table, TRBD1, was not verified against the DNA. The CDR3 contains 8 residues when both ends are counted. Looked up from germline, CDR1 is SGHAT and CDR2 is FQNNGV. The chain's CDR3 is CASTQGTG.

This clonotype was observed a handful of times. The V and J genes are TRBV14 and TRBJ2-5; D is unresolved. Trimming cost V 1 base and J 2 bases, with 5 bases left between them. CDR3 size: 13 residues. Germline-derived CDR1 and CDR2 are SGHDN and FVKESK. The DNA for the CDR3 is TGTGCCAGCAGCCAAGCGCAGCAAGAGACCCAGTACTTC. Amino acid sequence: CASSQAQQETQYF. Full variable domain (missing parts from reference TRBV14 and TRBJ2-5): EAGVTQFPSHSVIEKGQTVTLRCDPISGHDNLYWYRRVMGKEIKFLLHFVKESKQDESGMPNNRFLAERTGGTYSTLKVQPAELEDSGVYFCASSQAQQETQYFGPGTRLLVL.

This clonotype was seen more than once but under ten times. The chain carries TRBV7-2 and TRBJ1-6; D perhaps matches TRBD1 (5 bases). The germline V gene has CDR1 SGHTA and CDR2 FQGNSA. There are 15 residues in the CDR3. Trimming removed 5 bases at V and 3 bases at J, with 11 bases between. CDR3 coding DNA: TGTGCCAGCAGCCCAGGGCGGTTCTATAATTCACCCCTCCACTTT. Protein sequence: CASSPGRFYNSPLHF.

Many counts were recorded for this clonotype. The CDR3 loop is CASRADRGHNEAFF. CDR3 in DNA: TGCGCCAGCAGGGCGGACAGGGGGCATAATGAAGCTTTCTTT. The rearrangement links TRBV5-1 to TRBJ1-1; 11 bases map to TRBD1. Trimming removed 5 bases from V and 7 bases from J; junction bases left unmatched: 7. Germline CDR1 and CDR2: SGHRS and YFSETQ. This CDR3 spans 14 amino acids.

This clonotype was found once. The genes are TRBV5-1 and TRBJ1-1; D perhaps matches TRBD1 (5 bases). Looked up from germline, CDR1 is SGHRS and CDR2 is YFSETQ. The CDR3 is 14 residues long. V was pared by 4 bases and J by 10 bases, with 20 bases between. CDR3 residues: CASSPRMGLAGAFF. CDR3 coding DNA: TGCGCCAGCAGCCCCAGAATGGGACTAGCGGGAGCTTTCTTT. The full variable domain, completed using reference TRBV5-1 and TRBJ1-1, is KAGVTQTPRYLIKTRGQQVTLSCSPISGHRSVSWYQQTPGQGLQFLFEYFSETQRNKGNFPGRFSGRQFSNSRSEMNVSTLELGDSALYLCASSPRMGLAGAFFGQGTRLTVV.

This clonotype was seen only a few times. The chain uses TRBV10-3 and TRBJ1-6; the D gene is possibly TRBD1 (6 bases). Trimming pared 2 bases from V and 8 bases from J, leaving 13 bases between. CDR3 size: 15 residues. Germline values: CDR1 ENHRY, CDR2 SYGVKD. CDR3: CAISERLPGDSPLHF. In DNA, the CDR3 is TGTGCCATCAGTGAGCGACTCCCAGGGGATTCACCCCTCCACTTT.

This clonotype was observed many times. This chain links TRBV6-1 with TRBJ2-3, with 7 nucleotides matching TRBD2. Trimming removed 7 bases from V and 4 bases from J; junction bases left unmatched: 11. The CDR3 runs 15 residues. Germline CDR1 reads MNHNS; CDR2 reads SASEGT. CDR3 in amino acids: CASNRGGGGPDTQYF. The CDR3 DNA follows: TGTGCCAGCAATCGGGGCGGGGGAGGACCAGATACGCAGTATTTT.

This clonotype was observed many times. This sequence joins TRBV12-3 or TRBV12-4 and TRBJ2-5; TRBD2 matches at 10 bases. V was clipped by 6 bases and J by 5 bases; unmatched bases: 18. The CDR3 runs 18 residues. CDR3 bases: TGTGCCAGCAGCACCGGGGACGTGGCTAGCGGGAGTGGGGAGACCCAGTACTTC. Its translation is CASSTGDVASGSGETQYF.

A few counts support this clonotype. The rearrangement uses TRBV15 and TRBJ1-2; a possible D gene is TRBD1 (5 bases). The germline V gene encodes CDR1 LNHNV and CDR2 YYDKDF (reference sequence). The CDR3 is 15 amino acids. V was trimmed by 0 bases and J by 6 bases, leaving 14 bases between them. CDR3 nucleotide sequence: TGTGCCACCAGCAGAGATACCCTCTTAGGGGATGGCTACACCTTC. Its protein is CATSRDTLLGDGYTF.

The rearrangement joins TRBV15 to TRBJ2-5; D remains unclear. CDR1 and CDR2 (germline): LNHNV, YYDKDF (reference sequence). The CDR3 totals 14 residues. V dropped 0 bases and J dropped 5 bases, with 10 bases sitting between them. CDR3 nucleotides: TGTGCCACCAGCAGAGATCCCTCTGTCGAGACCCAGTACTTC. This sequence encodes CATSRDPSVETQYF.

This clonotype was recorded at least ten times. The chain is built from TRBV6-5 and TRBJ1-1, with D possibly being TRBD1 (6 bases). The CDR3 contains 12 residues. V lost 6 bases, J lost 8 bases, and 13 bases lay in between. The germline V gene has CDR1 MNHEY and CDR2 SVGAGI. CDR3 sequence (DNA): TGTGCCAGCAGGGGCCCTACAGGGGAAGCTTTCTTT. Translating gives CASRGPTGEAFF.

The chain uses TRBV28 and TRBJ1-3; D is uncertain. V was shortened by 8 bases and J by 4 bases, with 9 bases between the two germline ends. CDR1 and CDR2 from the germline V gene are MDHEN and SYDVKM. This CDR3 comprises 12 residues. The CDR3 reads CASAEWGNTIYF. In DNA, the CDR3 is TGTGCCAGCGCCGAGTGGGGAAACACCATATATTTT.

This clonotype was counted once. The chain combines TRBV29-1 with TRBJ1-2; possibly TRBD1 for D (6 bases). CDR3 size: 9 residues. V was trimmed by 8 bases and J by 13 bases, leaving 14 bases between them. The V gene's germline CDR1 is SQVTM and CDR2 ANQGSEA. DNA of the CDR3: TGCAGCTTGGGTGTGACAGGCACCTTC. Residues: CSLGVTGTF.

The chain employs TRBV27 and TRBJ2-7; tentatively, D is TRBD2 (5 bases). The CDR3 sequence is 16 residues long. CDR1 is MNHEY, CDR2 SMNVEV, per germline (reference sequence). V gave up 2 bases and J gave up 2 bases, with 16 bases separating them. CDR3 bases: TGTGCCAGCAGTTTAATGGGCAGGACTTCCACCTACGAGCAGTACTTC. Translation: CASSLMGRTSTYEQYF.

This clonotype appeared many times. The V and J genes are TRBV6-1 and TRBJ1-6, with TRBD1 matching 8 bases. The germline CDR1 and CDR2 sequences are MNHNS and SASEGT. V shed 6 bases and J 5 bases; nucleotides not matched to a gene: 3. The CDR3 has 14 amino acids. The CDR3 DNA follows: TGTGCCAGCAGGGACAGGGACGATAATTCACCCCTCCACTTT. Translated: CASRDRDDNSPLHF.

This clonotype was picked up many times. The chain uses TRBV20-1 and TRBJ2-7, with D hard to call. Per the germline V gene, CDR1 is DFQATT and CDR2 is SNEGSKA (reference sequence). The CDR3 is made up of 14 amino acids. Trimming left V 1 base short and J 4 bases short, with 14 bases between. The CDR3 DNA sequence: TGCAGTGCTAGAGGCTTCGACTCGATATACGAGCAGTACTTC. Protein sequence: CSARGFDSIYEQYF.